This T cell receptor (beta chain) was identified during a study of CD8+ T cells in alopecia areata. Turning to the study itself: Oral tofacitinib (5 to 10 mg twice daily) was administered to treated patients. Study-wide results and caveats: Scalp data also include sequences from resident alphabeta T cells of normal skin.

Comment on this clone: Antigen unknown. The sample carries other DNA sequences with the same CDR3.

Lesional scalp punch biopsies and peripheral blood came from alopecia areata patients. Germline values: CDR1 MNHEY, CDR2 SVGAGI. The CDR3 consists of 13 residues. Trimming pared 6 bases from V and 0 bases from J, leaving 8 bases between. Reverse transcription of extracted RNA yielded cDNA, which provided the sequencing template. Here immunoSEQ multiplex PCR was the method, and the copy in TCRdb shows in-frame clones only, minus some. Here the sample spans roughly 250,000 clones, around 67% being singletons. The rearrangement joins TRBV6-5 to TRBJ1-2, with D maybe TRBD1 (6 bases). Sequencing used CD4+ T cells sorted from blood, obtained at week 0. The sequence was obtained from a human donor with alopecia areata. For the CDR3, the DNA is TGTGCCAGCAGAAGACAGGCTAACTATGGCTACACCTTC. Residues: CASRRQANYGYTF.